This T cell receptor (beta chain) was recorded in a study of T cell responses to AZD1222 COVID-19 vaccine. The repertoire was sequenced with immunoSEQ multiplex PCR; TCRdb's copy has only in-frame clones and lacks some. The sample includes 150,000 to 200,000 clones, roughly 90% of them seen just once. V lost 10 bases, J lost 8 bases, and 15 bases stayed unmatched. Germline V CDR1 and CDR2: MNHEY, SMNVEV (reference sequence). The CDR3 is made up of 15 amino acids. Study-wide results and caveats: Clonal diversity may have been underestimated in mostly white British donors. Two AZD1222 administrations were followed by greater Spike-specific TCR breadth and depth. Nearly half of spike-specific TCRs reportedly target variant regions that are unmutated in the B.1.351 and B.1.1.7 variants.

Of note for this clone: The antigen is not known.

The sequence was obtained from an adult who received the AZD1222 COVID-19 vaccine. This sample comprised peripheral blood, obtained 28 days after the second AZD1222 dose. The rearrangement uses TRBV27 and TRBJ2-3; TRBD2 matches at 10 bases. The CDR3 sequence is CATKESSGRSGTQYF. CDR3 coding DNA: TGTGCCACCAAAGAATCTAGCGGGAGATCGGGTACGCAGTATTTT.